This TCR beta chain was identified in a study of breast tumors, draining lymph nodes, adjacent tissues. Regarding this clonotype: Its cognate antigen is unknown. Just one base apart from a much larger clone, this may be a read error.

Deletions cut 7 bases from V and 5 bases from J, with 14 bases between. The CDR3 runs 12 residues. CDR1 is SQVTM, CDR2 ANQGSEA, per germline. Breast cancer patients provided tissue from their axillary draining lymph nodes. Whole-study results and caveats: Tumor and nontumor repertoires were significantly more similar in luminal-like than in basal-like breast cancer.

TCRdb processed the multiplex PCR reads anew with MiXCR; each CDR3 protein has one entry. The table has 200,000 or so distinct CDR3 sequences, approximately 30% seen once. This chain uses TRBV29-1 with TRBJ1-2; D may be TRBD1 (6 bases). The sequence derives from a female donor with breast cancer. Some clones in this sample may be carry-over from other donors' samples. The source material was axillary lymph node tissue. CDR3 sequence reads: CSGPQGPYGYTF. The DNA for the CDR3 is TGCAGCGGGCCTCAGGGGCCTTATGGCTACACCTTC.